Listed below are T cell receptor beta chains from one sample, sequenced in a study of post-analysis software for immune sequencing data. One entry per CDR3 protein results from TCRdb running MiXCR on the PCR reads. Among about 540,000 distinct CDR3 sequences listed, under 40% were seen once. The sample consisted of blood. The receptors shown here come from a girl younger than 18 with multiple sclerosis. CDR3s include the opening cysteine and the closing phenylalanine or tryptophan. A D gene is named only where the DNA matches it firmly. Some rows have no size entry. The others give once, few or many, or a class for an expanded clone.

D gene	V gene	J gene	clone size	CDR3 DNA	CDR3 protein
TRBD1	TRBV29-1	TRBJ2-7	few	TGCAGCGTTGGTCTCTGGGACAGTTCCTACGAGCAGTACTTC	CSVGLWDSSYEQYF
NA	TRBV7-8	TRBJ2-4	NA	TGTGCCAGCGCTCCGCTAGCCAAAAACATTCAGTACTTC	CASAPLAKNIQYF
NA	TRBV3-1	TRBJ2-7	NA	TGTGCCAGCAGCCAAGATCTCAGGGGGGCCCAGTACTTC	CASSQDLRGAQYF
NA	TRBV7-3	TRBJ1-1	few	TGTGCCAGCAGCTTTGACGGTGCGAACACTGAAGCTTTCTTT	CASSFDGANTEAFF
NA	TRBV7-9	TRBJ2-6	NA	TGTGCCAGCAGCTTAGCGTCTGGCGCACTGAGCTCTGGGGCCAACGTCCTGACTTTC	CASSLASGALSSGANVLTF
NA	TRBV20-1	TRBJ2-5	few	TGCAGTGCTTCAGAGACCCAGTACTTC	CSASETQYF
NA	TRBV12-3/TRBV12-4	TRBJ2-3	few	TGTGCCAGCAGTTTTGCAGGGGTTAGAGATACGCAGTATTTT	CASSFAGVRDTQYF
NA	TRBV2	TRBJ2-1	NA	TGTGCCATGAAGGACAGACTCAATGAGCAGTTCTTC	CAMKDRLNEQFF
TRBD1	TRBV5-1	TRBJ1-2	NA	TGCGCCAGCAGCTTATACCGGGACAGCAGTTATGGCTACACCTTC	CASSLYRDSSYGYTF
NA	TRBV29-1	TRBJ2-7	NA	TGCAGCGCCAAACAGGGAGCGGGGGAGCAGTACTTC	CSAKQGAGEQYF
NA	TRBV6-6	TRBJ1-3	few	TGTGCCAGCAGCTTGACTGTCTCTGGAAACACCATATATTTT	CASSLTVSGNTIYF
NA	TRBV29-1	TRBJ2-7	few	TGCAGCGCCCTTCGCGTCGACTCTCTGGCCTACGAGCAGTACTTC	CSALRVDSLAYEQYF
NA	TRBV20-1	TRBJ1-1	NA	TGCAGTGCTAGAGATATGGGGGCTGAAGCTTTCTTT	CSARDMGAEAFF
NA	TRBV14	TRBJ1-1	NA	TGTGCCAGCAGCCAAACGGGCCTAGAAGCTTTCTTT	CASSQTGLEAFF
TRBD2	TRBV5-1	TRBJ2-7	NA	TGCGCCAGCAGCTTATCGGGACATCGATTAAGCGGGGGGAGAAATGAGCAGTACTTC	CASSLSGHRLSGGRNEQYF
NA	TRBV6-6	TRBJ2-5	NA	TGTGCCAGCAGGTACGGGCAGTACCAAGAGACCCAGTACTTC	CASRYGQYQETQYF
TRBD1	TRBV7-2	TRBJ2-1	few	TGTGCCAGCAGCTTAGGACAGGGCTGGAATGAGCAGTTCTTC	CASSLGQGWNEQFF
NA	TRBV20-1	TRBJ2-1	few	TGCAGTGCTAGTCGTGCAGGGGGGTTCGCCTACAATGAGCAGTTCTTC	CSASRAGGFAYNEQFF
TRBD2	TRBV20-1	TRBJ2-3	NA	TGCAGTGTGACCGGGACTAGCGGGACAGATACGCAGTATTTT	CSVTGTSGTDTQYF
NA	TRBV5-1	TRBJ2-7	NA	TGCGCCAGCAGGCTTCCGGGCGGCTACGAGCAGTACTTC	CASRLPGGYEQYF
NA	TRBV12-3/TRBV12-4	TRBJ1-2	few	TGTGCCAGCAGTGCCCCGGGTAGCGGTCACTATGGCTACACCTTC	CASSAPGSGHYGYTF
NA	TRBV5-1	TRBJ1-4	few	TGCGCCAGCAGCTTTTGGGGGCAGCACCCTAATGAAAAACTGTTTTTT	CASSFWGQHPNEKLFF
NA	TRBV28	TRBJ2-3	few	TGTGCCAGCGGCCCGAGGGCCACAGATACGCAGTATTTT	CASGPRATDTQYF
NA	TRBV6-5	TRBJ1-6	NA	TGTGCCAGCAGTTACGGGGAGGCGGGGAGTGGTTCACCCCTCCACTTT	CASSYGEAGSGSPLHF
TRBD1	TRBV28	TRBJ2-7	NA	TGTGCCAGCAGTTTAACGGGACAGGGGATCTACGAGCAGTACTTC	CASSLTGQGIYEQYF
TRBD2	TRBV4-2	TRBJ2-7	few	TGTGCCAGCAGCCAAGGAGGGCTAGCGGACGAGCAGTACTTC	CASSQGGLADEQYF
TRBD1	TRBV10-3	TRBJ2-1	few	TGTGCCATCAGGGGGACAGGACCCAATGAGCAGTTCTTC	CAIRGTGPNEQFF
NA	TRBV14	TRBJ1-1	NA	TGTGCCAGCAGCCCGCACACCAACACTGAAGCTTTCTTT	CASSPHTNTEAFF
NA	TRBV20-1	TRBJ2-7	many	TGCAGTGCCGCCCACGCAGGACTCTACGAGCAGTACTTC	CSAAHAGLYEQYF
NA	TRBV11-2	TRBJ2-5	few	TGTGCCAGCAAAACCGGACTGGACCAAGAGACCCAGTACTTC	CASKTGLDQETQYF
TRBD2	TRBV20-1	TRBJ2-1	NA	TGCAGTGCCCCGTGGCCGGGGGGGCGGAATGAGCAGTTCTTC	CSAPWPGGRNEQFF
NA	TRBV10-3	TRBJ1-2	few	TGTGCCATCAGTGACCTCGGTAAAGGAACTTACTATGGCTACACCTTC	CAISDLGKGTYYGYTF
NA	TRBV2	TRBJ1-1	once	TGTGCCAACGGATTGGGCTTTGGGAACACTGAAGCTTTCTTT	CANGLGFGNTEAFF
TRBD2	TRBV6-1	TRBJ2-1	NA	TGTGCCAGCAGGACCGGGACTAGCGGGGGGGCACTGTGGAATGAGCAGTTCTTC	CASRTGTSGGALWNEQFF
NA	TRBV28	TRBJ2-6	NA	TGTGCCAGCAGTGCCTCAGGGATTGGTGGGGCCAACGTCCTGACTTTC	CASSASGIGGANVLTF
NA	TRBV6-5	TRBJ2-3	few	TGTGCCAGCAGTTACTCCCCCCAAGTGGATACGCAGTATTTT	CASSYSPQVDTQYF
NA	TRBV5-1	TRBJ2-5	few	TGCGCCAGCAGCTTGGGGTCTACCTTCGCGAACCAAGAGACCCAGTACTTC	CASSLGSTFANQETQYF
NA	TRBV25-1	TRBJ2-7	NA	TGTGCCAGCAGCTCTCTCCGGGACGGATCCTACGAGCAGTACTTC	CASSSLRDGSYEQYF
TRBD1	TRBV10-3	TRBJ1-1	NA	TGTGCCATCAGTGAGTCGCGAGACAGGGCTCGGAACACTGAAGCTTTCTTT	CAISESRDRARNTEAFF
NA	TRBV20-1	TRBJ2-5	many	TGCAGTGGCTGGGTGGCTGGCAAAGAGACCCAGTACTTC	CSGWVAGKETQYF
TRBD1	TRBV12-3/TRBV12-4	TRBJ1-5	once	TGTGCCAGCAGTAGCCGGGACAGGGGGCATCAGCCCCAGCATTTT	CASSSRDRGHQPQHF
NA	TRBV5-1	TRBJ2-1	NA	TGCGCCAGCAGCCACCCGGGTCCTACCTACAATGAGCAGTTCTTC	CASSHPGPTYNEQFF
NA	TRBV20-1	TRBJ2-3	NA	TGCAGTGCTAGCAAAGGGGGGAACACAGATACGCAGTATTTT	CSASKGGNTDTQYF
TRBD2	TRBV20-1	TRBJ2-3	few	TGCAGTGCCCTATGGGGACGGGGGGTTGAGGATACGCAGTATTTT	CSALWGRGVEDTQYF
TRBD1	TRBV5-1	TRBJ1-6	NA	TGCGCCAGCGGACTCGGACAGGAAGGTTCACCCCTCCACTTT	CASGLGQEGSPLHF
TRBD1	TRBV5-6	TRBJ2-4	NA	TGTGCCAGCAGCAGCTCCGGGACAGGGTTGACAAACATTCAGTACTTC	CASSSSGTGLTNIQYF
NA	TRBV7-8	TRBJ1-5	NA	TGTGCCAGCAAAAAGTGGGCGGACATCTATAGCAATCAGCCCCAGCATTTT	CASKKWADIYSNQPQHF
TRBD1	TRBV6-1	TRBJ2-7	NA	TGTGCCAGCAGTTCCGGGACAGCCGCCTGGGACGAGCAGTACTTC	CASSSGTAAWDEQYF
TRBD1	TRBV11-1	TRBJ1-1	NA	TGTGCCAGCAGCTTAGCCCCGACAGGGTGGTTGACTGGAGCTTTCTTT	CASSLAPTGWLTGAFF
TRBD1	TRBV4-2	TRBJ2-2	NA	TGTGCCAGCAGCCAAGAAGGGACAGAGGAGAGCGGGGAGCTGTTTTTT	CASSQEGTEESGELFF